This is a list of T cell receptor beta chains from one sample in a study of blood T cell repertoires in COVID-19. The repertoire was sequenced with immunoSEQ multiplex PCR; TCRdb's copy has only in-frame clones and lacks some. The table lists some 120,000 clones, roughly 90% of them singletons. What was sequenced was peripheral blood. The receptors originated from a man aged 55 to 69 with COVID-19, enrolled during active disease. Each CDR3 is given with its conserved first and last residue. The D gene is left open where the match is weak. The size entry is marked missing in some rows and otherwise reads once, few, many or a size class.

D	V	size	J	DNA	CDR3
TRBD2	TRBV18	-	TRBJ2-7	TGTGCCAGCTCCCCGAGCGGGAGTAGCTCCTACGAGCAGTACTTC	CASSPSGSSSYEQYF
-	TRBV4-2	once	TRBJ2-7	TGTGCCAGCAGCCAAGGCGGAACCTACGAGCAGTACTTC	CASSQGGTYEQYF
TRBD2	TRBV18	-	TRBJ2-1	TGTGCCAGCTCCCTGGGGGTGGCTAGCGGTAATGAGCAGTTCTTC	CASSLGVASGNEQFF
-	TRBV29-1	-	TRBJ2-1	TGCAGCGTCGACCTGGCGGGATCTGGGAATGAGCAGTTCTTC	CSVDLAGSGNEQFF
TRBD2	TRBV6-6	-	TRBJ2-1	TGTGCCAGCAGTCCGGACCCAGCGGGAGACCTCGAGCAGTTCTTC	CASSPDPAGDLEQFF
-	TRBV5-1	-	TRBJ1-1	TGCGCCAGCAGCTATCAACAGGGGAACACTGAAGCTTTCTTT	CASSYQQGNTEAFF
TRBD2	TRBV29-1	-	TRBJ2-1	TGCAGCGTTGAAGCCCCGACTAGCGGGAGTAGGAATGAGCAGTTCTTC	CSVEAPTSGSRNEQFF
-	TRBV24-1	-	TRBJ2-3	TGTGCCACCTCAGAAGCGGCTAGCACAGATACGCAGTATTTT	CATSEAASTDTQYF
TRBD2	TRBV25-1	-	TRBJ2-5	TGTGCCAGCAGTGAAGGGTCGGGGGGGGTTGGTGAGACCCAGTACTTC	CASSEGSGGVGETQYF
TRBD2	TRBV3-1/TRBV3-2	-	TRBJ2-5	TGTGCCAGCAGCCAAGTTCCGGGAGCGGGGGAGACCCAGTACTTC	CASSQVPGAGETQYF
-	TRBV27	-	TRBJ2-1	TGTGCCAGCAGTTCGACTAGCAATGAGCAGTTCTTC	CASSSTSNEQFF
TRBD1	TRBV20-1	-	TRBJ1-5	TGCAGTGCTAGTAGGGACAGGGATCAGCCCCAGCATTTT	CSASRDRDQPQHF
TRBD1	TRBV5-8	-	TRBJ2-2	TGTGCCAGCAGCAAAACCGGGACAGTAAACACCGGGGAGCTGTTTTTT	CASSKTGTVNTGELFF
TRBD2	TRBV19	-	TRBJ2-1	TGTGCCAGTAGTATGCGGGAGGACTATGAGCAGTTCTTC	CASSMREDYEQFF
TRBD1	TRBV3-1/TRBV3-2	-	TRBJ1-5	TGTGCCAGCAGCCGAGATGCCAGGGGGGACAATCAGCCCCAGCATTTT	CASSRDARGDNQPQHF
-	TRBV5-1	once	TRBJ1-1	TGCGCCAGCAGCGCAGGACAGTCCGACACTGAAGCTTTCTTT	CASSAGQSDTEAFF
TRBD1	TRBV18	-	TRBJ2-7	TGTGCCAGCTCCCACGGCGACAGGGCCTACGAGCAGTACTTC	CASSHGDRAYEQYF
-	TRBV29-1	once	TRBJ2-1	TGCAGCGTTGAAGATCGGGGAGCGCAGCAGTTCTTC	CSVEDRGAQQFF
TRBD1	TRBV7-9	-	TRBJ1-2	TGTGCCAGCAGCCCTCTGGACAGGGGAGATTTTGGCTACACCTTC	CASSPLDRGDFGYTF
-	TRBV7-9	once	TRBJ1-3	TGTGCCAGCAGCTTAGGTAGTCGGTTCGGAAACACCATATATTTT	CASSLGSRFGNTIYF
-	TRBV19	few	TRBJ2-1	TGTGCCAGTAGTATTTCCTGGGGGCGATCCTACAATGAGCAGTTCTTC	CASSISWGRSYNEQFF
TRBD1	TRBV11-3	-	TRBJ2-7	TGTGCCAGCCGGGACAGGGCTGGCTACGAGCAGTACTTC	CASRDRAGYEQYF
TRBD1	TRBV19	-	TRBJ1-4	TGTGCCACCGCAACGACAGGGGAACAGAAAAAACTGTTTTTT	CATATTGEQKKLFF
TRBD1	TRBV5-1	-	TRBJ2-1	TGCGCCAGCAGCACTCGGACAGGGTCGGACAATGAGCAGTTCTTC	CASSTRTGSDNEQFF
-	TRBV10-3	-	TRBJ1-6	TGTGCCATCAGCCCCGGACGGGGAACCTATAATTCACCCCTCCACTTT	CAISPGRGTYNSPLHF
-	TRBV4-1	few	TRBJ2-5	TGCGCCAGCAGCCAAGATAGCGGACTCGAGGGATGGACCCAGTACTTC	CASSQDSGLEGWTQYF
TRBD1	TRBV19	-	TRBJ2-2	TGTGCCAGCACGGACAGGGGCACGAGGACCGGGGAGCTGTTTTTT	CASTDRGTRTGELFF
-	TRBV6-1	-	TRBJ2-4	TGTGCCAGCAGTGACCGAGGGCTAGCCAAAAACATTCAGTACTTC	CASSDRGLAKNIQYF
-	TRBV19	-	TRBJ1-3	TGTGCCTGCCACGGACAGAGCTCTGGAAACACCATATATTTT	CACHGQSSGNTIYF
TRBD1	TRBV5-6	once	TRBJ1-2	TGTGCCAGCGACCAGACAGGGGCCTATGGCTACACCTTC	CASDQTGAYGYTF
-	TRBV5-6	-	TRBJ2-2	TGTGCCAGCAGCTCAGCGGGGAACACCGGGGAGCTGTTTTTT	CASSSAGNTGELFF
TRBD1	TRBV11-3	-	TRBJ2-5	TGTGCCAGCAGCTCGCAGGTCAGGGGGACGGAGACCCAGTACTTC	CASSSQVRGTETQYF